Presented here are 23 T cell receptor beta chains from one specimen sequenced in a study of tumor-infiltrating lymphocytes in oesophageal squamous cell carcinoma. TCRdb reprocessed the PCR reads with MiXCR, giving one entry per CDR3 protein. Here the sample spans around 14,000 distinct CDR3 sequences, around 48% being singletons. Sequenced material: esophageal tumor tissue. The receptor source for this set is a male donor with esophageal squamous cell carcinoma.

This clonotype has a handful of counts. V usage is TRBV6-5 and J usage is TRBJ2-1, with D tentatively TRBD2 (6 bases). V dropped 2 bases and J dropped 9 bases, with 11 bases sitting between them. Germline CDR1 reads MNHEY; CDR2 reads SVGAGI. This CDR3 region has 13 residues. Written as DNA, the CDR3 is TGTGCCAGCAGTTACAAACTAGCTGGTGAGCAGTTCTTC. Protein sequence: CASSYKLAGEQFF.

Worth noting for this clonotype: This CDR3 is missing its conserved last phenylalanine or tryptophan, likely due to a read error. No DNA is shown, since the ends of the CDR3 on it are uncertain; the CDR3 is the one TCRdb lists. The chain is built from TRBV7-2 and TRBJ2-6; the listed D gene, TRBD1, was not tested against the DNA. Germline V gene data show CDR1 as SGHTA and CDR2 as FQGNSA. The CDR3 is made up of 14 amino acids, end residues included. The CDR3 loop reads CASSLVRYEQYFGA.

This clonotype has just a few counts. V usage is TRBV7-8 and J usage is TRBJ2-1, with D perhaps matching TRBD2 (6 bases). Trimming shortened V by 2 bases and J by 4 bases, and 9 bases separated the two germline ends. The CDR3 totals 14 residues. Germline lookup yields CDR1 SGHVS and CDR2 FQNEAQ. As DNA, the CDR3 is TGTGCCAGCAGCTTAACGGGAGTATACAATGAGCAGTTCTTC. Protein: CASSLTGVYNEQFF.

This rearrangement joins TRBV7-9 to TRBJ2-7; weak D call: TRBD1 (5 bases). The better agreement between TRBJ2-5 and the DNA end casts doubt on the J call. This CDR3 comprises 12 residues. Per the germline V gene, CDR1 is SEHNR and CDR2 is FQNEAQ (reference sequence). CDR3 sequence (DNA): TGTGCCAGCAGCCAACAGGAAGAGACCCAGTACTTC. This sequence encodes CASSQQEETQYF.

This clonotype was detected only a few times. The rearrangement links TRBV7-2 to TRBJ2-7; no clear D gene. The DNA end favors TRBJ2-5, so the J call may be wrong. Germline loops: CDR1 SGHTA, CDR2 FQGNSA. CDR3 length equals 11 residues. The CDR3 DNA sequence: TGTGCCAGCAGCTACCAAGAGACCCAGTACTTC. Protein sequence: CASSYQETQYF.

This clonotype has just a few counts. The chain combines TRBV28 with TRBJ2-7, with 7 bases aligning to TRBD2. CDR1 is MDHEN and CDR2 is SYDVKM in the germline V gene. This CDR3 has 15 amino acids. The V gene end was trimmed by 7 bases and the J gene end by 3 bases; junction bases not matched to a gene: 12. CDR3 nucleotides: TGTGCCAGCACCCTATATTTGGGGGGGAACTACGAGCAGTACTTC. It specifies CASTLYLGGNYEQYF.

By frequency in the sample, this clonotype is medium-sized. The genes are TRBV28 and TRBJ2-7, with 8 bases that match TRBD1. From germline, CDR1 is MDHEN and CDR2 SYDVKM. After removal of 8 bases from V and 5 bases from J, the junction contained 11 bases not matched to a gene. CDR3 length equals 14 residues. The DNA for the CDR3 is TGTGCCAGCCACGTATCAGGACAGGGCAACGAGCAGTACTTC. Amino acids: CASHVSGQGNEQYF.

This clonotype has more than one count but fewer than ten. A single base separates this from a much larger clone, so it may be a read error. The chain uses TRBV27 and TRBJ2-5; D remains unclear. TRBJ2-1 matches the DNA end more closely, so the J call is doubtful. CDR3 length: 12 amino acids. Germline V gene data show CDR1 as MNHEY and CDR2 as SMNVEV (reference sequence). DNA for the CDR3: TGTGCCAGCGGCACAGACCAAGAGACCCAGTTCTTC. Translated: CASGTDQETQFF.

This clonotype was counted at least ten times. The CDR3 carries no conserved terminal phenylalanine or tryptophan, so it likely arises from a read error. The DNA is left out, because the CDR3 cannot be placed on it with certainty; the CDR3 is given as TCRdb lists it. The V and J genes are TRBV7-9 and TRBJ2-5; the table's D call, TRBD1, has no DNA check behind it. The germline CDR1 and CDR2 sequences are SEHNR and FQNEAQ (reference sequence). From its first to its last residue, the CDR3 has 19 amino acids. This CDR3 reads CASSSRGTEEGHYGYTFGS.

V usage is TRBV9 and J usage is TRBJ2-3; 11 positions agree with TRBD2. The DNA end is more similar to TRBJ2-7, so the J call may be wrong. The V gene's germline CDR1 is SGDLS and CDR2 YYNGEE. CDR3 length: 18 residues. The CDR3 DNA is TGTGCCAGCAGCGCCCGTGGGGGGACTAGCGGAGGCTACAATGAGCAGTACTTC. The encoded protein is CASSARGGTSGGYNEQYF.

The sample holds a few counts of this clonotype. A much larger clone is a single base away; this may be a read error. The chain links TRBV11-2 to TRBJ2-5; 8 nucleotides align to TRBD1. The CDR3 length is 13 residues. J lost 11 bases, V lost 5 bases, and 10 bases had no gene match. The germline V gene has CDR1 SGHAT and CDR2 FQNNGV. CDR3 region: CASSRRGRNEQYF. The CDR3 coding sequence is TGTGCCAGCAGCCGCAGGGGGCGGAATGAGCAGTACTTC.

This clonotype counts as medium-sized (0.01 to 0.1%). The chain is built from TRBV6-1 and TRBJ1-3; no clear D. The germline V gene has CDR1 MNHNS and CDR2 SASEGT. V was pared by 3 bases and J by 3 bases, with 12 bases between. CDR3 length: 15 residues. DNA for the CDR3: TGTGCCAGCAGTGAGAATTGGGAGGGTGGAAACACCATATATTTT. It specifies CASSENWEGGNTIYF.

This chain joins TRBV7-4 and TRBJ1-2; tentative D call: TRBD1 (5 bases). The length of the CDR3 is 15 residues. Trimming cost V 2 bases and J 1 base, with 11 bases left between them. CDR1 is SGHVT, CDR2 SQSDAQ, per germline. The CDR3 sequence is CASSLTKTDNYGYTF. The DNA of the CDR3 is TGTGCCAGCAGCTTAACCAAGACAGATAACTATGGCTACACCTTC.

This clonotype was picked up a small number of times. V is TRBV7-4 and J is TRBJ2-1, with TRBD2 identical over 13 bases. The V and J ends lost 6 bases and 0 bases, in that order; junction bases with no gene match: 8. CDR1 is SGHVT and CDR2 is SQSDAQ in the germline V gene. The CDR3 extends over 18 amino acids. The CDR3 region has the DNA TGTGCCAGCAGAGGGACTAGCGGGAAGGGGAACTCCTACAATGAGCAGTTCTTC. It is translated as CASRGTSGKGNSYNEQFF.

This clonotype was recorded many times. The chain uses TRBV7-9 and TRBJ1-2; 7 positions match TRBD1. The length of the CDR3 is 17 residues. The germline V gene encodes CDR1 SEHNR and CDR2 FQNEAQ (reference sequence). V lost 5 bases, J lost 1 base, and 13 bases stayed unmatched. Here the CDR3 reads CASSNIITGDFNYGYTF. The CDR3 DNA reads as TGTGCCAGCAGCAATATCATCACAGGGGATTTTAACTATGGCTACACCTTC.

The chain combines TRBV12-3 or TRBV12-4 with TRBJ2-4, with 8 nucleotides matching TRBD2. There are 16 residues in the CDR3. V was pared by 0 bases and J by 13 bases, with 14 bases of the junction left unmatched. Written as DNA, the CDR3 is TGTGCCAGCAGTTTAGCTATAGCGGGGAGGTACAATGAGCAGTACTTC. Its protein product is CASSLAIAGRYNEQYF.

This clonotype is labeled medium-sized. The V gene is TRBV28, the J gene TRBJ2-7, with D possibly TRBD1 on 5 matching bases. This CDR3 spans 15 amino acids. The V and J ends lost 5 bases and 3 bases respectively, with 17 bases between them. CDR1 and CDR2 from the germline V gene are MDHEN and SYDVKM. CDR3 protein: CASSATVGQGYEQYF. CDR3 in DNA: TGTGCCAGCAGTGCCACGGTGGGGCAGGGCTACGAGCAGTACTTC. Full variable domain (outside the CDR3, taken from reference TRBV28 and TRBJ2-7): DVKVTQSSRYLVKRTGEKVFLECVQDMDHENMFWYRQDPGLGLRLIYFSYDVKMKEKGDIPEGYSVSREKKERFSLILESASTNQTSMYLCASSATVGQGYEQYFGPGTRLTVT.

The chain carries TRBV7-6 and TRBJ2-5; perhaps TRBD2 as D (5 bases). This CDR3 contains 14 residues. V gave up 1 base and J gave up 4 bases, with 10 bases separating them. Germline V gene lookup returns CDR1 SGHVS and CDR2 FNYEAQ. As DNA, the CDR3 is TGTGCCAGCAGCTTAGGCGGACTGCCAGAGACCCAGTACTTC. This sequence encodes CASSLGGLPETQYF.

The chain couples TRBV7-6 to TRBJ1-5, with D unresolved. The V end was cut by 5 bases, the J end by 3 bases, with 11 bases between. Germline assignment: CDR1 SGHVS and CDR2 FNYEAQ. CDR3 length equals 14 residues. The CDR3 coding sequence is TGTGCCAGCAGCCATCCAGGTCCCAATCAGCCCCAGCATTTT. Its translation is CASSHPGPNQPQHF.

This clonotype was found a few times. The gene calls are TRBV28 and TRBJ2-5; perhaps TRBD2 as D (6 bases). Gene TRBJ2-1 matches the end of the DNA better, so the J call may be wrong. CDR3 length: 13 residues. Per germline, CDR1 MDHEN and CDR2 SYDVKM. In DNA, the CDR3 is TGTGCCAGCAGTTTGGCGGGGTTCTATGAGCAGTTCTTC. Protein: CASSLAGFYEQFF.

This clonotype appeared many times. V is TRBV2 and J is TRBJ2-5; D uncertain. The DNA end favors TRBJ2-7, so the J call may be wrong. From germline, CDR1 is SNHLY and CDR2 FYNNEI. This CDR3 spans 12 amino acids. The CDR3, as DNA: TGTGCCAGCAGTGATAGGCTGGGCGAGCAGTACTTC. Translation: CASSDRLGEQYF.

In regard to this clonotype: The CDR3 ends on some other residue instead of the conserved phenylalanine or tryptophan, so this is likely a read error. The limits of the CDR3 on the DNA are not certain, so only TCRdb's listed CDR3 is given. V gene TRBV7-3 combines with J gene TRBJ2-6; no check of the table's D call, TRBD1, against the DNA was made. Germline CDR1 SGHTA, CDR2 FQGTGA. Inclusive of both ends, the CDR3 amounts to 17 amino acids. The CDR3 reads CASSFGQAPQETQYFGA.

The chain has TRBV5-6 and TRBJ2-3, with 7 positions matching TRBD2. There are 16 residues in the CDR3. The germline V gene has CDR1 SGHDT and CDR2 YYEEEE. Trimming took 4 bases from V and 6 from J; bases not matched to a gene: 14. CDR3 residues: CASSARGAGWADTQYF. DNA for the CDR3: TGTGCCAGCAGCGCCCGGGGAGCGGGGTGGGCGGATACGCAGTATTTT.